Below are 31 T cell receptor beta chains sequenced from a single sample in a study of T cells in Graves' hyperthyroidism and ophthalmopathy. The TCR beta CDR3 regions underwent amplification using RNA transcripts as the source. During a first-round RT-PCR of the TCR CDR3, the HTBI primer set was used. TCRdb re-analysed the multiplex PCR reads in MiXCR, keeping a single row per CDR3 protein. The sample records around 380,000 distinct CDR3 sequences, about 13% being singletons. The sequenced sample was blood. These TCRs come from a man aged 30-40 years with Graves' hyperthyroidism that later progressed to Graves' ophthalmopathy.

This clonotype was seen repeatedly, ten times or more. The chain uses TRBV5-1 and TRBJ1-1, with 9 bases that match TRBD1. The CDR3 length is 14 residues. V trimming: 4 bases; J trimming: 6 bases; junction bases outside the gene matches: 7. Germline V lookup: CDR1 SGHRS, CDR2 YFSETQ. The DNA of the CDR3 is TGCGCCAGCAGCCCGGGACAGGGTATGGCTGAAGCTTTCTTT. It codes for CASSPGQGMAEAFF.

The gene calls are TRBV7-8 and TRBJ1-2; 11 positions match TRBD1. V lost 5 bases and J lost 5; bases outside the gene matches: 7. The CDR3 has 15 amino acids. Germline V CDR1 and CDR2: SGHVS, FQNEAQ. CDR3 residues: CASSRTGTGGYGYTF. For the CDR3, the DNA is TGTGCCAGCAGCAGAACAGGGACAGGGGGTTATGGCTACACCTTC.

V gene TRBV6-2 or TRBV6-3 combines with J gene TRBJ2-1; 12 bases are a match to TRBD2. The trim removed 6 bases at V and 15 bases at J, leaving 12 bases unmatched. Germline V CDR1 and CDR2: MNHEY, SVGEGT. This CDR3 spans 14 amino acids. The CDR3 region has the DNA TGTGCCAGCAGACCTTATCTAGCGGGGGGGCCCGGGTTCTTC. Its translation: CASRPYLAGGPGFF.

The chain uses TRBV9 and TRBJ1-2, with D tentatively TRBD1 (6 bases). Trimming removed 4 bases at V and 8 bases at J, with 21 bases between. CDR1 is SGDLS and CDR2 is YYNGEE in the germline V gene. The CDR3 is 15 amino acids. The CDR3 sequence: CASSNRDTAYRGYTF. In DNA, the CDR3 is TGTGCCAGCAGCAACCGGGACACGGCTTATCGGGGCTACACCTTC. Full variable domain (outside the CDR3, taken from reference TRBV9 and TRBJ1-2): DSGVTQTPKHLITATGQRVTLRCSPRSGDLSVYWYQQSLDQGLQFLIQYYNGEERAKGNILERFSAQQFPDLHSELNLSSLELGDSALYFCASSNRDTAYRGYTFGSGTRLTVV.

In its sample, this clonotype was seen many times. Written as DNA, the CDR3 is TGCGCCAGCAGCCAAGGGCCGGGACACCAAAGGGAAGCTTTCTTT. This translates into CASSQGPGHQREAFF. V is TRBV4-1 and J is TRBJ1-1; weak D call: TRBD1 (6 bases). The V gene lost 1 base and the J gene lost 8 bases, with 17 bases spanning the gap. Germline V gene data show CDR1 as MGHRA and CDR2 as YSYEKL. The CDR3 consists of 15 residues.

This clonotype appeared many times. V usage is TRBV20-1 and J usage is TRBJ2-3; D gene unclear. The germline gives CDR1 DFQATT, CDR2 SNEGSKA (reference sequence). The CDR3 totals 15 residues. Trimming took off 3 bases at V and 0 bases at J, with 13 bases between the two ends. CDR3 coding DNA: TGCAGTGCTAGTGGGCAGCTTGGTAGCACAGATACGCAGTATTTT. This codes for CSASGQLGSTDTQYF.

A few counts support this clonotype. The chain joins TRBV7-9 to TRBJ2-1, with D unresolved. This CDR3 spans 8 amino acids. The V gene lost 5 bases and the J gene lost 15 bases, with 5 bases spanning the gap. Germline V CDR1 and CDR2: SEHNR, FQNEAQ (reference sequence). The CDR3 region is CASSPPFF. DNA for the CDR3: TGTGCCAGCAGCCCTCCGTTCTTC.

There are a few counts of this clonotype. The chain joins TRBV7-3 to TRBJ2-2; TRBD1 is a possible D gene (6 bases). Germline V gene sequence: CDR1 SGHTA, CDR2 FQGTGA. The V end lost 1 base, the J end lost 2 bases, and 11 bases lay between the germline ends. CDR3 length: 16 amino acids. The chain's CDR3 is CASSLRGPSNTGELFF. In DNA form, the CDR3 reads TGTGCCAGCAGCTTAAGGGGGCCTTCTAACACCGGGGAGCTGTTTTTT.

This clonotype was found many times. CDR3 residues: CASSGRGRETQYF. Written as DNA, the CDR3 is TGTGCCAGCTCTGGCAGGGGTCGAGAGACCCAGTACTTC. The V call is TRBV11-2, the J call TRBJ2-5, with D possibly being TRBD1 (6 bases). Trimming cost V 8 bases and J 4 bases, with 14 bases left between them. Germline lookup yields CDR1 SGHAT and CDR2 FQNNGV. The CDR3 runs to 13 residues.

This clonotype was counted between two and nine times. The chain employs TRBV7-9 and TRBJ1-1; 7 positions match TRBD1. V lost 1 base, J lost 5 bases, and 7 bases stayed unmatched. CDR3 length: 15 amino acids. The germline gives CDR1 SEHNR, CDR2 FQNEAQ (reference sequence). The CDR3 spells CASSLVPTGRTEAFF. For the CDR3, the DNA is TGTGCCAGCAGCTTAGTGCCGACAGGGAGAACTGAAGCTTTCTTT.

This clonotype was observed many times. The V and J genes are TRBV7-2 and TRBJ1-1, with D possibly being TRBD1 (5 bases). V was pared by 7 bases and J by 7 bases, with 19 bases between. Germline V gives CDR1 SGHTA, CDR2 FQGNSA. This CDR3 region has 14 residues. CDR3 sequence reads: CASTPPGRALEAFF. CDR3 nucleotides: TGTGCCAGCACCCCACCAGGGAGGGCCCTTGAAGCTTTCTTT.

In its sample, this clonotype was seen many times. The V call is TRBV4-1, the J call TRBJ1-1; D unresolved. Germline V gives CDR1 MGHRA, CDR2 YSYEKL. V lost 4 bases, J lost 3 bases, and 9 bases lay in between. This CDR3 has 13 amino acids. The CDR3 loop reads CASSPDGYTEAFF. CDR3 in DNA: TGCGCCAGCAGCCCTGATGGATACACTGAAGCTTTCTTT.

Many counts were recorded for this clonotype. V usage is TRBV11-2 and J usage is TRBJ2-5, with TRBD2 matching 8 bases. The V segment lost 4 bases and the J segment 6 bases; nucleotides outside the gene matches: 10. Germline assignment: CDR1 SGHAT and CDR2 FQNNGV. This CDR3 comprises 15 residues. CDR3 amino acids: CASSSGVAGLQTQYF. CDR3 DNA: TGTGCCAGCAGCTCCGGGGTAGCGGGGCTACAGACCCAGTACTTC.

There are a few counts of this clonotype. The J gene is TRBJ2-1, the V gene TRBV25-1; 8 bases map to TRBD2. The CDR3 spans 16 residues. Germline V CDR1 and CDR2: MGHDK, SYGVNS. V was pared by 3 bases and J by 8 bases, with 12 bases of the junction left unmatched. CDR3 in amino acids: CASSDPDKTGGDEQFF. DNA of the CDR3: TGTGCCAGCAGTGATCCCGACAAGACGGGGGGGGATGAGCAGTTCTTC.

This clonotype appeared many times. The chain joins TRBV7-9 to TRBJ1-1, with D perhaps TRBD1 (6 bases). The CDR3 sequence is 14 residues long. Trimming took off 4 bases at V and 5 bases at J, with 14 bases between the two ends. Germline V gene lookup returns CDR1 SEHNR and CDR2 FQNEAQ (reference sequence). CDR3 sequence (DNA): TGTGCCAGCAGCTGGGGGGCAGGGTCGACTGAAGCTTTCTTT. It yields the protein CASSWGAGSTEAFF.

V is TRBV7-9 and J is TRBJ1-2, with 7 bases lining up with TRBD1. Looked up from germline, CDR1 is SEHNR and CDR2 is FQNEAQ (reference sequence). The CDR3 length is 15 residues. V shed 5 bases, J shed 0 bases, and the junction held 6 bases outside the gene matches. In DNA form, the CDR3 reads TGTGCCAGCAGCCTCCCTGACAGGGCTAACTATGGCTACACCTTC. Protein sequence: CASSLPDRANYGYTF.

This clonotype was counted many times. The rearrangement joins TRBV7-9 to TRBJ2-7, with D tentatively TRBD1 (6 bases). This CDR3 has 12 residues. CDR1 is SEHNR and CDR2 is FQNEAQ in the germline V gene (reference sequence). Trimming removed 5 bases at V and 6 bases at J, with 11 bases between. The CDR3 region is CASSPPGVEQYF. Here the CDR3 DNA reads TGTGCCAGCAGCCCCCCAGGGGTCGAGCAGTACTTC.

Here the CDR3 reads CSVGVTASTDTQYF. The CDR3 region has the DNA TGCAGCGTTGGGGTGACGGCATCCACAGATACGCAGTATTTT. V gene TRBV29-1 combines with J gene TRBJ2-3; no firm D call. From germline, CDR1 is SQVTM and CDR2 ANQGSEA. Between the trimmed V and J ends, which lost 4 bases and 2 bases, there was a span of 13 bases. This CDR3 comprises 14 residues.

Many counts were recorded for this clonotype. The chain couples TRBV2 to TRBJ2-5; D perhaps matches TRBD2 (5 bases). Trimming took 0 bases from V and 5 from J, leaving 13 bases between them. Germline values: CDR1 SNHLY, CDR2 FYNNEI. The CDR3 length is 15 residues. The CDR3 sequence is CASSEARVASETQYF. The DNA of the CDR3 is TGTGCCAGCAGTGAAGCGAGGGTAGCCTCCGAGACCCAGTACTTC.

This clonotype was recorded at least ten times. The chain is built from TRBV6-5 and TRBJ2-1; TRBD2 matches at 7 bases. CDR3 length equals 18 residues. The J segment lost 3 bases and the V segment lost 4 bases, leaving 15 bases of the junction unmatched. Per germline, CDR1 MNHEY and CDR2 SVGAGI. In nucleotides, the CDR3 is TGTGCCAGCAGTTTACTCGGGGGGAATCGCCCTCTCTACAATGAGCAGTTCTTC. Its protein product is CASSLLGGNRPLYNEQFF.

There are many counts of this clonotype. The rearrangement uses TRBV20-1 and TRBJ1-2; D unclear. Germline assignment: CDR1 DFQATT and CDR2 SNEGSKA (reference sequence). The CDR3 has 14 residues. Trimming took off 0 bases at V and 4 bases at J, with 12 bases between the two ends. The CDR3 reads CSARDDTRPYGYTF. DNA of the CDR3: TGCAGTGCTAGAGATGACACTCGGCCCTATGGCTACACCTTC.

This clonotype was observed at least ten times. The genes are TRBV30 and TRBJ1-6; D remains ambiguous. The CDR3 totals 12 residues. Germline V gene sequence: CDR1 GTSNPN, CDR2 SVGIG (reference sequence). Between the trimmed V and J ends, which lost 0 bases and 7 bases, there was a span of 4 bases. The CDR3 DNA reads TGTGCCTGGAGTGTAGGGAATTCACCCCTCCACTTT. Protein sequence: CAWSVGNSPLHF.

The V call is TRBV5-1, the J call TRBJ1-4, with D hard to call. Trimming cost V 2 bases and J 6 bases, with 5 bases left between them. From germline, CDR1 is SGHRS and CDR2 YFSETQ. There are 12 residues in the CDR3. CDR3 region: CASSFKDEKLFF. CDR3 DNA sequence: TGCGCCAGCAGCTTCAAGGATGAAAAACTGTTTTTT.

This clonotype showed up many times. CDR3 nucleotides: TGCAGTGCTAGTCTCGGACAGGTTGGTCAGCCCCAGCATTTT. Its protein product is CSASLGQVGQPQHF. This chain joins TRBV20-1 and TRBJ1-5; 7 bases agree with TRBD1. The CDR3 spans 14 residues. Germline V CDR1 and CDR2: DFQATT, SNEGSKA (reference sequence). Trimming took 3 bases from V and 6 from J; bases not matched to a gene: 8.

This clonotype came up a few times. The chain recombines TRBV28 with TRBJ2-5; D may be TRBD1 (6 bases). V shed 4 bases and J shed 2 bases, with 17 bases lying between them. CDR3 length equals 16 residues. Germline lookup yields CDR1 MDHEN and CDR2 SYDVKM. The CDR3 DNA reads TGTGCCAGCAGTTCTCCTTGGACAGCGCGGCAAGAGACCCAGTACTTC. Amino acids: CASSSPWTARQETQYF.

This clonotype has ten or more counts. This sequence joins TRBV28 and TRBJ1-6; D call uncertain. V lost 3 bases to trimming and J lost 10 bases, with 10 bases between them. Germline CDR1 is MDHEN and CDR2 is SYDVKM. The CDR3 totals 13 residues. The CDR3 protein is CASSFRGNSPLHF. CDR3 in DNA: TGTGCCAGCAGTTTTCGGGGTAACTCACCCCTCCACTTT. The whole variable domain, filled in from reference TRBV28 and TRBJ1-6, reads DVKVTQSSRYLVKRTGEKVFLECVQDMDHENMFWYRQDPGLGLRLIYFSYDVKMKEKGDIPEGYSVSREKKERFSLILESASTNQTSMYLCASSFRGNSPLHFGNGTRLTVT.

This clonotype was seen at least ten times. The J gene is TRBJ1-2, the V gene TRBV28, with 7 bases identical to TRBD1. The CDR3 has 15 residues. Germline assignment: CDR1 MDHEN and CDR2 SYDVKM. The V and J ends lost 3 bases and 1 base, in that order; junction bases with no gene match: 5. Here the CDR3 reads CASSFAGTVNYGYTF. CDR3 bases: TGTGCCAGCAGTTTCGCCGGGACAGTTAACTATGGCTACACCTTC.

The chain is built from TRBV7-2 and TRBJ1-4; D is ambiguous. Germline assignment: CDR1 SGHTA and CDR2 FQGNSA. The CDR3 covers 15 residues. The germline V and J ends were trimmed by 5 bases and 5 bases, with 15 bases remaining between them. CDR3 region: CASSKARQPNEKLFF. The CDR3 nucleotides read TGTGCCAGCAGCAAAGCCCGACAACCAAATGAAAAACTGTTTTTT. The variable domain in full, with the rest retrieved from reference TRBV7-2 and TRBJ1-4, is GAGVSQSPSNKVTEKGKDVELRCDPISGHTALYWYRQSLGQGLEFLIYFQGNSAPDKSGLPSDRFSAERTGGSVSTLTIQRTQQEDSAVYLCASSKARQPNEKLFFGSGTQLSVL.

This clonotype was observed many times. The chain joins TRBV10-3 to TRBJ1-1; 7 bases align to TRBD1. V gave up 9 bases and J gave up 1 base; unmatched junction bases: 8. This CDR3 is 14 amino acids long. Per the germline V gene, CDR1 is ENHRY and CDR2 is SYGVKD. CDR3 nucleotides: TGTGCCATTGATCCTGGGACAGAGAACACTGAAGCTTTCTTT. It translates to CAIDPGTENTEAFF.

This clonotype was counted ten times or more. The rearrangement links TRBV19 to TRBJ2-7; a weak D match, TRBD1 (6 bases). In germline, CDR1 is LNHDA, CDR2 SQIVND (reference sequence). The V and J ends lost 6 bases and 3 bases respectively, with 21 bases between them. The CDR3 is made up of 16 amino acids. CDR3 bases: TGTGCCAGTAGCCCTGGAACAGGGAATCTTTTCTACGAGCAGTACTTC. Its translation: CASSPGTGNLFYEQYF.

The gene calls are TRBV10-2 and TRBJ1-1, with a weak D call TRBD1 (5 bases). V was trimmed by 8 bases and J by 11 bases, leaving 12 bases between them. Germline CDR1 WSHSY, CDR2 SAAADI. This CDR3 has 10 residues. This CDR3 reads CASGQGLAFF. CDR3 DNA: TGCGCCAGCGGACAAGGACTGGCTTTCTTT.